This TCR beta chain was captured in a study of cytomegalovirus exposure and HLA in healthy donors. Of note for this clone: No antigen is known for it.

Sequencing was performed with immunoSEQ multiplex PCR; in TCRdb, only in-frame clones are kept and a portion is missing. The data show 150,000 or so clones, less than 90% seen once. General observations from the study: Confirmation was obtained in vitro that three CMV-associated chains are specific for CMV antigens. Reported performance of the classifier showed diagnosis of cytomegalovirus status with high specificity and sensitivity.

Trimming took off 2 bases at V and 12 bases at J, with 15 bases between the two ends. Germline values: CDR1 MNHEY, CDR2 SMNVEV (reference sequence). The CDR3 consists of 13 residues. The sample taken for sequencing was PBMCs. The sequence came from a man younger than 30 in good health and CMV-seropositive. The chain uses TRBV27 and TRBJ2-3; unclear D gene. The CDR3 protein is CASSLGALGQQYF. The CDR3 DNA is TGTGCCAGCAGTTTAGGTGCTCTGGGCCAACAGTATTTT.